This T cell receptor (beta chain) was observed in a study of post-analysis software for immune sequencing data. Regarding the study as a whole: Patients used roughly five TRBV segments, including TRBV5-6, TRBV5-1 and TRBV20-1, more often than controls.

The CDR3 sequence is 14 residues long. Trimming took off 4 bases at V and 3 bases at J, with 12 bases between the two ends. In regard to this clonotype: Its antigen is as yet unknown.

Prepared TCR beta cDNA libraries contained unique molecular identifiers. One entry per CDR3 protein results from TCRdb running MiXCR on the PCR reads. The sample has over 700,000 distinct CDR3 sequences; just under 30% are singletons. This sequence was found in a girl aged 10-17 years with multiple sclerosis. The material sequenced was blood. The gene calls are TRBV12-3 or TRBV12-4 and TRBJ1-1, with TRBD1 as a possible D gene (5 bases). Here the CDR3 reads CASSWGVGDTEAFF. The CDR3 nucleotides are TGTGCCAGCAGTTGGGGGGTTGGGGACACTGAAGCTTTCTTT.